In its sample, the clone carrying this TCR beta chain was seen many times. Its matching antigen is unknown. This sample stems from a study of CD8 T cells in ankylosing spondylitis. Study-wide results and caveats: Some of these motif variants have turned up before, in reports on reactive arthritis synovial fluid and blood. Ankylosing spondylitis blood appeared to carry a characteristic TCR beta motif of several highly homologous variants.

Quantitative barcoded 5'-RACE was used to prepare TCR beta libraries. TCRdb fed the 5' RACE reads into MiXCR, producing one record per CDR3 protein. The table has around 130,000 distinct CDR3 sequences, around 7% seen once; the top ten hold over 9%. The V and J ends lost 0 bases and 1 base, in that order; junction bases with no gene match: 0. The CDR3 is made up of 14 amino acids. Looked up from germline, CDR1 is SGHNT and CDR2 is YYREEE (reference sequence). The genes are TRBV5-4 and TRBJ1-1; 7 nucleotides align to TRBD1. The specimen was blood, either unsorted or a sorted T cell fraction (not recorded which). This sequence originates from a male donor with ankylosing spondylitis or in good health (not recorded which). The CDR3 nucleotides read TGTGCCAGCAGCTTGGGGACAGGGAACACTGAAGCTTTCTTT. Protein: CASSLGTGNTEAFF.